This is a list of T cell receptor beta chains from one sample in a study of blood T cell repertoires in COVID-19. Sequenced by immunoSEQ multiplex PCR; TCRdb stores in-frame clones only, minus some. The data contain 150,000 to 200,000 clones, 80% to 90% of them seen just once; the ten biggest clones take up around 2.3%. Sequencing was done on a sample of peripheral blood. These TCRs come from a man in his sixties or seventies with active or convalescent COVID-19. CDR3s include the opening cysteine and the closing phenylalanine or tryptophan. The D gene is left open where the match is weak. Clone size is shown for a subset of rows, as once, few, many or a class of expanded clone.

D gene: TRBD1
J gene: TRBJ1-3
clone size: few
V gene: TRBV7-9
CDR3 protein: CASSFDRASGNTIYF

D gene: TRBD1
J gene: TRBJ2-7
clone size: .
V gene: TRBV28
CDR3 protein: CASTTMVGTVRYEQYF

D gene: .
J gene: TRBJ1-5
clone size: .
V gene: TRBV5-1
CDR3 protein: CASSLGGVDQPQHF

D gene: .
J gene: TRBJ2-4
clone size: .
V gene: TRBV6-5
CDR3 protein: CASAGTGLAKNIQYF

D gene: TRBD1
J gene: TRBJ1-2
clone size: .
V gene: TRBV5-1
CDR3 protein: CASHEDRGQGGYTF

D gene: .
J gene: TRBJ2-4
clone size: .
V gene: TRBV7-8
CDR3 protein: CASTVGGGENIQYF

D gene: TRBD2
J gene: TRBJ2-3
clone size: .
V gene: TRBV24-1
CDR3 protein: CATSEAGVVTQYF

D gene: TRBD1
J gene: TRBJ2-7
clone size: .
V gene: TRBV7-2
CDR3 protein: CASSVQQGVRYEQYF

D gene: .
J gene: TRBJ2-2
clone size: .
V gene: TRBV5-1
CDR3 protein: CASSLAGAYTGELFF

D gene: TRBD1
J gene: TRBJ1-5
clone size: .
V gene: TRBV28
CDR3 protein: CASRDGQGSHF

D gene: .
J gene: TRBJ1-2
clone size: .
V gene: TRBV6-1
CDR3 protein: CASSERQALAVNYGYTF

D gene: .
J gene: TRBJ2-1
clone size: .
V gene: TRBV3-1/TRBV3-2
CDR3 protein: CASSLGTPNNEQFF

D gene: .
J gene: TRBJ2-7
clone size: .
V gene: TRBV5-6
CDR3 protein: CASSLTVGGGAPYEQYF

D gene: .
J gene: TRBJ2-4
clone size: .
V gene: TRBV28
CDR3 protein: CASSSRRDIQYF

D gene: TRBD2
J gene: TRBJ2-1
clone size: .
V gene: TRBV11-3
CDR3 protein: CASSNSGNEQFF

D gene: .
J gene: TRBJ2-3
clone size: .
V gene: TRBV19
CDR3 protein: CASSMDRGDTQYF

D gene: TRBD1
J gene: TRBJ2-5
clone size: .
V gene: TRBV7-8
CDR3 protein: CASSLETGTGLVETQYF

D gene: TRBD1
J gene: TRBJ1-1
clone size: .
V gene: TRBV6-5
CDR3 protein: CASRETGGYTEAFF

D gene: TRBD2
J gene: TRBJ2-3
clone size: .
V gene: TRBV29-1
CDR3 protein: CSVEGLAGDTQYF

D gene: TRBD1
J gene: TRBJ1-5
clone size: .
V gene: TRBV24-1
CDR3 protein: CATSDPTGPDQPQHF

D gene: .
J gene: TRBJ2-1
clone size: .
V gene: TRBV4-3
CDR3 protein: CASSQDRAPTFTGEQFF

D gene: TRBD2
J gene: TRBJ2-2
clone size: .
V gene: TRBV6-4
CDR3 protein: CASHQGTLAGVFGELFF

D gene: .
J gene: TRBJ1-5
clone size: .
V gene: TRBV24-1
CDR3 protein: CATSDLADRQHF

D gene: .
J gene: TRBJ1-2
clone size: .
V gene: TRBV7-9
CDR3 protein: CASSLGGGRRGYGYTF

D gene: TRBD1
J gene: TRBJ2-7
clone size: .
V gene: TRBV5-1
CDR3 protein: CASSLVPGQALYEQYF

D gene: TRBD1
J gene: TRBJ2-4
clone size: .
V gene: TRBV6-5
CDR3 protein: CASSRTGENIQYF

D gene: .
J gene: TRBJ1-4
clone size: .
V gene: TRBV12-2
CDR3 protein: CASRSTGVPTNEKLFF

D gene: TRBD2
J gene: TRBJ2-5
clone size: .
V gene: TRBV3-1/TRBV3-2
CDR3 protein: CASGSGGAQETQYF